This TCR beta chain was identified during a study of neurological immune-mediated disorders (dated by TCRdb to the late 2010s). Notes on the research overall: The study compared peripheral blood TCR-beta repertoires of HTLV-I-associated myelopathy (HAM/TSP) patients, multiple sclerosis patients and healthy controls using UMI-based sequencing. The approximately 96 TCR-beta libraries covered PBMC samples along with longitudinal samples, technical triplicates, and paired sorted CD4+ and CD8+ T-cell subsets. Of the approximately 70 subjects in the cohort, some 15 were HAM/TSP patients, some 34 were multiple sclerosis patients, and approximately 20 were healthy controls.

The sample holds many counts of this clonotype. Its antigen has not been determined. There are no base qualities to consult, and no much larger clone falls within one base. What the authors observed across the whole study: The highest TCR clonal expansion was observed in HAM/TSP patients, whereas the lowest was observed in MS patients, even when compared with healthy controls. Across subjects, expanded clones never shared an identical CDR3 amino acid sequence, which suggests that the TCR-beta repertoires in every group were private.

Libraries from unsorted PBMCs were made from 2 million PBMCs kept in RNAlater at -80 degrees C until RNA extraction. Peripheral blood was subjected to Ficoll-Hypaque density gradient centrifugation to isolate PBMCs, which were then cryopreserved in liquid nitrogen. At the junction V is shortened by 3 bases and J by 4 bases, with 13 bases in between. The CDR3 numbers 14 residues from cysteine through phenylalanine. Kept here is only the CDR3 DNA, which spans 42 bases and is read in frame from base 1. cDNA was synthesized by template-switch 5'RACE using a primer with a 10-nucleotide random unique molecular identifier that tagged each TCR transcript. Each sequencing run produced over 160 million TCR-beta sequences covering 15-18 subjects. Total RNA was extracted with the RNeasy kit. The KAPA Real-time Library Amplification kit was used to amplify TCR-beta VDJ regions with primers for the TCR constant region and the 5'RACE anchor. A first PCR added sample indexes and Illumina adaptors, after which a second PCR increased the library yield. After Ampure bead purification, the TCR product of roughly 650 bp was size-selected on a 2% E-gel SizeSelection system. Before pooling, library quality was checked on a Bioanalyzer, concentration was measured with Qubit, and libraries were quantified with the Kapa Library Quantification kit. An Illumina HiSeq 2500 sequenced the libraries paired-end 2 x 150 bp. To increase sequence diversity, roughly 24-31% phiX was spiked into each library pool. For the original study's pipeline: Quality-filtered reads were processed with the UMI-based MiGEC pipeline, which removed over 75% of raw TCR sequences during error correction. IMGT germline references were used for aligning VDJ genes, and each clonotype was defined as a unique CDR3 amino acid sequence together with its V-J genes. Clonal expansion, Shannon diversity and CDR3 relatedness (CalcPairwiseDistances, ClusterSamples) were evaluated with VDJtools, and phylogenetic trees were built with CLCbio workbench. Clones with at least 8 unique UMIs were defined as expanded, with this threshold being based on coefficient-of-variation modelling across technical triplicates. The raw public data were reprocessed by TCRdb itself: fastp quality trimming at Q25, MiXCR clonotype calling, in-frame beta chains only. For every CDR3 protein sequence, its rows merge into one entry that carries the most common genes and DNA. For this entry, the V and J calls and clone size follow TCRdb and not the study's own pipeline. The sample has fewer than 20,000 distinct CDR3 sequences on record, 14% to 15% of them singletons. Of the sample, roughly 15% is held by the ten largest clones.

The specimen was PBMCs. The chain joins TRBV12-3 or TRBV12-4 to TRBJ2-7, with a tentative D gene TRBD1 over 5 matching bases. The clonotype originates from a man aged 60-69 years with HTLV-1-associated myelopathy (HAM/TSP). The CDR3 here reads CASSFRQGSYEQYF. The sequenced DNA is TGTGCCAGCAGTTTCAGGCAGGGAAGTTACGAGCAGTACTTC.